The rows below give T cell receptor beta chains drawn from one sample of a study of human T cells and chemical hapten exposure. TCRdb re-called the RACE reads with MiXCR, one entry per CDR3 protein. The sample carries fewer than 200,000 distinct CDR3 sequences, 25% to 30% recorded once. Sequencing was performed on whole blood, taken in connection with sensitization to the hapten diphenylcyclopropenone (DPC). The receptor source for this set is a woman in her twenties or thirties with alopecia areata. Some clones in this sample may be carry-over from other donors' samples. CDR3s include the opening cysteine and the closing phenylalanine or tryptophan. D genes are given only for firm matches. Size values are once, few and many counts, or a class for expanded clones, and some rows have none.

abundance: many; j_gene: TRBJ2-7; d_gene: NA; v_gene: TRBV28; len: 12; CDR3nt: TGTGCCAGCAGTTACAGATTCAACGAGCAGTACTTC; CDR3aa: CASSYRFNEQYF
abundance: once; j_gene: TRBJ1-6; d_gene: NA; v_gene: TRBV5-1; len: 13; CDR3nt: TGCGCCAGCATGAGCTCCTATAATTCACCCCTCCACTTT; CDR3aa: CASMSSYNSPLHF
abundance: NA; j_gene: TRBJ1-4; d_gene: NA; v_gene: TRBV30; len: 14; CDR3nt: TGTGCCTGGAGTTTACGGGCGTTCGGGGAAAAACTGTTTTTT; CDR3aa: CAWSLRAFGEKLFF
abundance: NA; j_gene: TRBJ2-1; d_gene: NA; v_gene: TRBV6-2/TRBV6-3; len: 13; CDR3nt: TGTGCCACTTGGACAGTCCTCTACAATGAGCAGTTCTTC; CDR3aa: CATWTVLYNEQFF
abundance: many; j_gene: TRBJ2-3; d_gene: NA; v_gene: TRBV12-2; len: 20; CDR3nt: TGTGCAAGTCGCTCGCACACGGGGACAGGGAGGGTGGTAGAAGGAGATACGCAGTATTTT; CDR3aa: CASRSHTGTGRVVEGDTQYF
abundance: few; j_gene: TRBJ2-1; d_gene: TRBD1; v_gene: TRBV6-2/TRBV6-3; len: 15; CDR3nt: TGTGCCAGCAGTTCCGCAAGGACAGGGGGCAATGAGCAGTTCTTC; CDR3aa: CASSSARTGGNEQFF
abundance: few; j_gene: TRBJ2-3; d_gene: TRBD2; v_gene: TRBV20-1; len: 18; CDR3nt: TGCAGTGCAACCGGGACTAGCGGGAGGACCGTAAGTTCGGATACGCAGTATTTT; CDR3aa: CSATGTSGRTVSSDTQYF
abundance: NA; j_gene: TRBJ2-6; d_gene: NA; v_gene: TRBV6-4; len: 16; CDR3nt: TGTGCCAGCAGTGGGCAGGCAGACTCTGGGGCCAGCGTCCTGACTTTC; CDR3aa: CASSGQADSGASVLTF
abundance: NA; j_gene: TRBJ2-2; d_gene: NA; v_gene: TRBV11-3; len: 11; CDR3nt: TGTGCCAGCGGAATCACCGGGGAGCTGTTTTTT; CDR3aa: CASGITGELFF
abundance: NA; j_gene: TRBJ2-4; d_gene: TRBD1; v_gene: TRBV5-6; len: 15; CDR3nt: TGTGCCAGCAGCTTGTTTGGGACAGGGGAAAACATTCAGTACTTC; CDR3aa: CASSLFGTGENIQYF
abundance: few; j_gene: TRBJ1-2; d_gene: NA; v_gene: TRBV29-1; len: 14; CDR3nt: TGCAGCGTTGAGTGGGCTTCGGGGCAGGGTGGCTACACCTTC; CDR3aa: CSVEWASGQGGYTF
abundance: NA; j_gene: TRBJ1-5; d_gene: NA; v_gene: TRBV7-9; len: 15; CDR3nt: TGTGCCAGCAGCTTAGAGGGGGATAGCAATCAGCCCCAGCATTTT; CDR3aa: CASSLEGDSNQPQHF
abundance: few; j_gene: TRBJ1-1; d_gene: NA; v_gene: TRBV29-1; len: 12; CDR3nt: TGCAGCGTGGGAACAGGGAGCACTGAAGCTTTCTTT; CDR3aa: CSVGTGSTEAFF
abundance: few; j_gene: TRBJ2-7; d_gene: NA; v_gene: TRBV28; len: 15; CDR3nt: TGTGCCAGCAGTTTAGCTCCTTCCGGGACGAGTCCGGGGTACTTC; CDR3aa: CASSLAPSGTSPGYF
abundance: NA; j_gene: TRBJ1-2; d_gene: NA; v_gene: TRBV20-1; len: 12; CDR3nt: TGCAGTGCTAGTAGGACAGCATATGGCTACACCTTC; CDR3aa: CSASRTAYGYTF
abundance: NA; j_gene: TRBJ2-1; d_gene: NA; v_gene: TRBV23-1; len: 17; CDR3nt: TGCGCCAGCAGTCAATCGTTCGGGTACAGTTCCTACAATGAGCAGTTCTTC; CDR3aa: CASSQSFGYSSYNEQFF
abundance: few; j_gene: TRBJ2-7; d_gene: NA; v_gene: TRBV20-1; len: 14; CDR3nt: TGCAGTGCTAGAGCGGGTGGAGCTGAATACGAGCAGTACTTC; CDR3aa: CSARAGGAEYEQYF
abundance: NA; j_gene: TRBJ2-2; d_gene: NA; v_gene: TRBV4-2; len: 13; CDR3nt: TGTGCCAGCGAAAATGCCCCCGCCGGGGAGCTGTTTTTT; CDR3aa: CASENAPAGELFF
abundance: NA; j_gene: TRBJ2-1; d_gene: TRBD1; v_gene: TRBV10-3; len: 14; CDR3nt: TGTGCCATCAGCAACCGGGACAGGGGGCCGGAGCAGTTCTTC; CDR3aa: CAISNRDRGPEQFF
abundance: NA; j_gene: TRBJ1-2; d_gene: NA; v_gene: TRBV4-3; len: 14; CDR3nt: TGCGCCAGCAGCCAAGATGTAGGGGCTCGAGGCTACACCTTC; CDR3aa: CASSQDVGARGYTF
abundance: few; j_gene: TRBJ2-1; d_gene: TRBD1; v_gene: TRBV20-1; len: 17; CDR3nt: TGCAGTGCTACCGGGACAGAGGCTAAGGGCTCCTACAATGAGCAGTTCTTC; CDR3aa: CSATGTEAKGSYNEQFF
abundance: few; j_gene: TRBJ2-2; d_gene: TRBD2; v_gene: TRBV19; len: 17; CDR3nt: TGTGCCAGTAGTCTTTCCAGCGGGAGGGTTCGCACCGGGGAGCTGTTTTTT; CDR3aa: CASSLSSGRVRTGELFF
abundance: NA; j_gene: TRBJ1-2; d_gene: NA; v_gene: TRBV5-1; len: 14; CDR3nt: TGCGCCAGCAGCCATGACGGGGGCAACTATGGCTACACCTTC; CDR3aa: CASSHDGGNYGYTF
abundance: few; j_gene: TRBJ2-7; d_gene: NA; v_gene: TRBV29-1; len: 13; CDR3nt: TGCAGCGTTGGGGGGACCAGCGCCTACGAGCAGTACTTC; CDR3aa: CSVGGTSAYEQYF
abundance: NA; j_gene: TRBJ1-4; d_gene: NA; v_gene: TRBV6-5; len: 15; CDR3nt: TGTGCCAGCAGTTACGGGGTCCCTCCTGGGGAAAAACTGTTTTTT; CDR3aa: CASSYGVPPGEKLFF
abundance: NA; j_gene: TRBJ2-2; d_gene: TRBD2; v_gene: TRBV5-6; len: 15; CDR3nt: TGTGCCAGCAGCCGTCGACTAGCGGCCACCGGGGAGCTGTTTTTT; CDR3aa: CASSRRLAATGELFF
abundance: NA; j_gene: TRBJ2-6; d_gene: NA; v_gene: TRBV28; len: 15; CDR3nt: TGTGCCAGCAGTTTATCCGTCACTGGGGCCAACGTCCTGACTTTC; CDR3aa: CASSLSVTGANVLTF
abundance: NA; j_gene: TRBJ2-4; d_gene: TRBD2; v_gene: TRBV29-1; len: 13; CDR3nt: TGCAGCGTTGCCACCCGGGGGGAGGGCATTCAGTACTTC; CDR3aa: CSVATRGEGIQYF
abundance: NA; j_gene: TRBJ2-1; d_gene: TRBD2; v_gene: TRBV18; len: 16; CDR3nt: TGTGCCAGCTCACCGGAAAGCCGGGGGGGACACAATGAGCAGTTCTTC; CDR3aa: CASSPESRGGHNEQFF
abundance: few; j_gene: TRBJ1-2; d_gene: NA; v_gene: TRBV10-3; len: 15; CDR3nt: TGTGCCATCACGGGTTGGGACGCAGCTAACTATGGCTACACCTTC; CDR3aa: CAITGWDAANYGYTF
abundance: NA; j_gene: TRBJ1-2; d_gene: TRBD1; v_gene: TRBV4-3; len: 14; CDR3nt: TGCGCCAGCAGCCAAGGGGACAGGGGGCTTGGCTACACCTTC; CDR3aa: CASSQGDRGLGYTF
abundance: NA; j_gene: TRBJ1-4; d_gene: TRBD1; v_gene: TRBV15; len: 16; CDR3nt: TGTGCCACCAGCAGGGGAACAGGGGGATTTCGGGAAAAACTGTTTTTT; CDR3aa: CATSRGTGGFREKLFF